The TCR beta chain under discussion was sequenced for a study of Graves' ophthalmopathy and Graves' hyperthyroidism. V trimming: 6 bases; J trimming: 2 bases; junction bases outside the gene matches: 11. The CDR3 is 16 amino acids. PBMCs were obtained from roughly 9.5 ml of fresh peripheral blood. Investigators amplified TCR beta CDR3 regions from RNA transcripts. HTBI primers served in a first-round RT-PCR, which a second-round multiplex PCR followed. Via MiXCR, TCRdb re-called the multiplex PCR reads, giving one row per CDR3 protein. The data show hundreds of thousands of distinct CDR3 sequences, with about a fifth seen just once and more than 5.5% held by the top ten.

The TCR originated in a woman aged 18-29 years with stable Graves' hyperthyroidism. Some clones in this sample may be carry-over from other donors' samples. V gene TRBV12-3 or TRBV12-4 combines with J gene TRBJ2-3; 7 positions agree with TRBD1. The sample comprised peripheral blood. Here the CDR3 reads CASSPRQGRFTDTQYF. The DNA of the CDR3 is TGTGCCAGCAGCCCCCGACAGGGCCGTTTCACAGATACGCAGTATTTT.